This TCR beta chain was observed in a study of blood T cell repertoires in COVID-19. Germline values: CDR1 SGHRS, CDR2 YFSETQ. Trimming pared 1 base from V and 3 bases from J, leaving 8 bases between. The CDR3 runs 13 residues. TCRdb's table, derived via immunoSEQ multiplex PCR, lists solely in-frame clones and lacks some. The repertoire holds more than 90,000 clones, with roughly 82% as singletons. Sequences were obtained from peripheral blood. The source is an elderly man with acute or convalescent COVID-19. The rearrangement uses TRBV5-1 and TRBJ2-7, with D tentatively TRBD2 (5 bases). The CDR3 nucleotides are TGCGCCAGCAGCTTGTTGGCGGGCTACGAGCAGTACTTC. This gives the protein CASSLLAGYEQYF.